This T cell receptor (beta chain) comes out of a study of blood T cell repertoires in COVID-19 (dated by TCRdb to the early 2020s). Regarding the research as a whole: Samples covering the acute and convalescent phases of COVID-19 were provided by collaborators in the United States, Italy and Spain. The material from the prospective study consisted of cDNA or gDNA derived from T cells, B-cell-depleted T cells, or PBMCs. The dataset comprised deeply sampled blood TCRbeta repertoires from subjects exposed to, actively infected with, or recovered from COVID-19. The repertoires were released in a freely available public database intended as a resource for research on the immune response to SARS-CoV-2. Samples came from the ongoing ImmuneRACE study (first 160 participants) plus 1,254 subjects from 6 global collaborators. The sample metadata nearly always contained a de-identified subject ID, COVID-19 status, age in years and sex. Where available, HLA class I and class II types were obtained from metadata supplied by the sample provider rather than from assay-based typing. Here is what the overall study found, with its caveats: How much clinical and demographic metadata was included differed by source and by participant, and the metadata was provided uncurated.

The collaborating institutions used their own protocols to collect whole blood in K2EDTA tubes. Collaborator samples were shipped for TCRbeta analysis as frozen whole blood, isolated PBMCs, or DNA extracted from either sample type. TCRbeta CDR3 regions were amplified from genomic DNA by means of the immunoSEQ Assay, a bias-controlled multiplex PCR. As for the authors' bioinformatics: The number of nucleated cells in each sample was estimated from the amplification of reference gene primers within the assay. To quantify the absolute abundance of each unique TCRbeta CDR3 rearrangement, sequence reads were collapsed and filtered. Productive Simpson clonality was computed per sample as the square root of Simpson's diversity index over productive rearrangements. Sourced from immuneACCESS, this table was stored by TCRdb with only in-frame sequences that have V and J called. A share of the clones is absent; for the studies checked, an unresolved V gene accounts for under half, and the remainder has no known explanation. D and trimming were read from the DNA, whereas the V and J calls and clone size are those reported in that table. Here the sample has 60,000 or so clones; 75% to 80% occur a single time. About 25% of the sample is in the top ten clones.

The germline V gene provides CDR1 SGHRS and CDR2 YFSETQ. The CDR3 contains 12 residues, cysteine and phenylalanine counted. Of all the DNA, just the CDR3 is kept, 36 bases in frame from base 1. V is cut by 2 bases and J by 9 bases, and the space between the germline ends is 12 bases. Regarding this clone: This receptor's antigen is unknown. One base away there is no much larger clone; base qualities are not given.

The sequence is built from TRBV5-1 and TRBJ2-7, and possibly TRBD2, on 7 matching bases. The sequenced sample consisted of peripheral blood. This sequence originates from a human donor in a cohort sampled during active COVID-19. The nucleotide sequence reads TGCGCCAGCAGCTTTGAGGGGGGGCGGCAGTACTTC. Translated, it gives CASSFEGGRQYF.